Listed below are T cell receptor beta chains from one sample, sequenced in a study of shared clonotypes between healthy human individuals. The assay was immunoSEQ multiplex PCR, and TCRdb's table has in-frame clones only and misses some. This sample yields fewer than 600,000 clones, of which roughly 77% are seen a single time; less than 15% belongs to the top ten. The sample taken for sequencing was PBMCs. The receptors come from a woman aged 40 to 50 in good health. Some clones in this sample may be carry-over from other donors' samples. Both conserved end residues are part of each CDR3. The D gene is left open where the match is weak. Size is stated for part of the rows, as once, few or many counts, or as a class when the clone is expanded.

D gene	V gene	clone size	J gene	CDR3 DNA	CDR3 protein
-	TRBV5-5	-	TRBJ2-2	TGTGCCAGCAGCGCGGTCAGGGGGGCAAACACCGGGGAGCTGTTTTTT	CASSAVRGANTGELFF
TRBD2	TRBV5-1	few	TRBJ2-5	TGCGCCAGCAGCGCAGCGGGGGAGCAGTACTTC	CASSAAGEQYF
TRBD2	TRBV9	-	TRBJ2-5	TGTGCCAGCAGCGTAGATCCGGGAGGGAGGGAGACCCAGTACTTC	CASSVDPGGRETQYF
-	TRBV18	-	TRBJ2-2	TGTGCCAGCTCATCGGGGGGCGCGGACACCGGGGAGCTGTTTTTT	CASSSGGADTGELFF
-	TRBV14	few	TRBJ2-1	TGTGCCAGCACCCTAGGTACACCATTCTCCTACAATGAGCAGTTCTTC	CASTLGTPFSYNEQFF
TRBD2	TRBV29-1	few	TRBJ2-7	TGCAGCGTTGGCCCATTTAGCGGGGGTACCTACGAGCAGTACTTC	CSVGPFSGGTYEQYF
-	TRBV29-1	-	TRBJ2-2	TGCAGCGTTTTCTGGGCCGGGGAGCTGTTTTTT	CSVFWAGELFF
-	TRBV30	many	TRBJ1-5	TGTGCCTGGAGTGGGAGCAATCAGCCCCAGCATTTT	CAWSGSNQPQHF
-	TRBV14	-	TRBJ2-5	TGTGCCAGCAGCCAAGGAGGGAGTAGCGGTGGAGAGACCCAGTACTTC	CASSQGGSSGGETQYF
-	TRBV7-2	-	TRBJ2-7	TGTGCCAGCAGCCAGGCGATAGGGGGAGGCTACGAGCAGTACTTC	CASSQAIGGGYEQYF
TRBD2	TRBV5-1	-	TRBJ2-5	TGCGCCAGCAGCTTGGCGGGACTAGCGGGAGCAGAGACCCAGTACTTC	CASSLAGLAGAETQYF
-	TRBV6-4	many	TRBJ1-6	TGTGCCAGCAGTGACCGGGCGAATTCACCCCTCCACTTT	CASSDRANSPLHF
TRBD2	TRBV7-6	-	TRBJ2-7	TGTGCCAGCAGCTTAGGTCCAAGCGGGAGCTCCTACGAGCAGTACTTC	CASSLGPSGSSYEQYF
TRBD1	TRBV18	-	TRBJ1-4	TGTGCCAGCTCACCCGGGACAGGATATTATGAAAAACTGTTTTTT	CASSPGTGYYEKLFF
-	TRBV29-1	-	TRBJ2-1	TGCAGCGTTGAACTATACAATGAGCAGTTCTTC	CSVELYNEQFF
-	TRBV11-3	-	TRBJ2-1	TGTGCCAGCAGCATACAGTACAATGAGCAGTTCTTC	CASSIQYNEQFF
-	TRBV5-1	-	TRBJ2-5	TGCGCCAGCAGCTTGGCCTTTAGGGACAGGGGCCTAGCGGGAGACAGGGAGACCCAGTACTTC	CASSLAFRDRGLAGDRETQYF
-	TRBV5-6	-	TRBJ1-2	TGTGCCAGCAGGCTTGCACAGGTGGACTATGGCTACACCTTC	CASRLAQVDYGYTF
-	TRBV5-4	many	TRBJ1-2	TGTGCCAGCACGGCAGCCTGGGGCTATGGCTACACCTTC	CASTAAWGYGYTF
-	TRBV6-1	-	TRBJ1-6	TGTGCCAGCAGTCCCTGGTCTTCACCCCTCCACTTT	CASSPWSSPLHF
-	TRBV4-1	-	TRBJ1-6	TGCGCCAGCAGCCGACCGGGGACCCCAAATGAGGCCCTCCACTTT	CASSRPGTPNEALHF
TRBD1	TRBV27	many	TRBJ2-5	TGTGCCAGCAGGCCGACAGGGGGGTGGGAGACCCAGTACTTC	CASRPTGGWETQYF
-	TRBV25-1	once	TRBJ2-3	TGTGCCAGCAGTGAAATGGGGGACTTATTCACAGATACGCAGTATTTT	CASSEMGDLFTDTQYF
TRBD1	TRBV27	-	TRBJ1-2	TGTGCCAGCAGGGCAGGGGGCGAGTATGGCTACACCTTC	CASRAGGEYGYTF
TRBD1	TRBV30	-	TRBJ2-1	TGTGCCTGGAGCGCAGGACAGGGGAGCTATGAGCAGTTCTTC	CAWSAGQGSYEQFF